The clone carrying this TCR beta chain was counted ten times or more. Antigen specificity is unknown. The CDR3 has 14 amino acids. V dropped 6 bases and J dropped 6; count of bases not matched to a gene: 3. The hyperthyroidism patients had a new diagnosis of under 2 months' duration and were aged 18 to 65. This sample was taken from a study of Graves' ophthalmopathy and Graves' hyperthyroidism. Notes on the study in general: As the model predicted ophthalmopathy progression, it achieved a sensitivity of approximately 65% and a specificity of about 72%.

Amplified TCR beta CDR3 regions were obtained using RNA transcripts as template. The library came from an HTBI-primed first-round RT-PCR and a second-round multiplex PCR. MiXCR, applied by TCRdb to the multiplex PCR reads, yields one record per CDR3 protein. The sample holds roughly 600,000 distinct CDR3 sequences; 39% are singletons and the top ten take less than 4.5%. The origin of this receptor is an adult man with Graves' hyperthyroidism. The sequenced sample consisted of peripheral blood or thyroid tissue (not recorded which). The gene calls are TRBV12-3 or TRBV12-4 and TRBJ1-6; 9 bases match TRBD1. CDR3 sequence reads: CASRQTGGNSPLHF. CDR3 DNA: TGTGCCAGCAGGCAGACAGGGGGTAATTCACCCCTCCACTTT.